This T cell receptor beta chain stems from a study of identical twins. TCRdb recomputed calls from the 5' RACE reads with MiXCR, one row per CDR3 protein. The sample lists some 790,000 distinct CDR3 sequences, 15% to 20% occurring once. The table lists this clonotype with a few counts. Germline V lookup: CDR1 MNHNS, CDR2 SASEGT. With 5 bases removed from V and 6 bases from J, the gap between germline ends came to 14 bases. The CDR3 runs 14 residues. This same sample was also taken into another study, of T cells expressing NK-cell markers. That work adds: Restricting sorting to alpha-beta TCR T cells was achieved in several experiments by an anti-gamma-delta TCR antibody. Several donors likewise had their CD3+CD56-NKG2C+ fraction led by these clonotypes.

The chain couples TRBV6-1 to TRBJ2-1; D is perhaps TRBD2 (5 bases). The receptor was derived from a woman younger than 30 in good health. The source material was PBMCs. For the CDR3, the DNA is TGTGCCAGCAGTTTAGCGCGACAATTCAATGAGCAGTTCTTC. Protein: CASSLARQFNEQFF.